A selection of T cell receptor beta chains follows, all from one sample in a study of blood T cells in healthy people across ages. TCRdb re-derived calls from the 5' RACE reads in MiXCR, one entry per CDR3 protein. The table records approximately 800,000 distinct CDR3 sequences, 56% of them present only once. Sequencing was done on a sample of blood. The receptors shown here come from a man in his forties or fifties in good health. CDR3s include the opening cysteine and the closing phenylalanine or tryptophan. Each record gives: J gene, D gene, clone size, V gene, CDR3 protein, CDR3 DNA. The D gene is left open where the match is weak. A row's size may be missing; if present it is once, few, many or a size class.

>TRBJ2-5|-|-|TRBV27
CASSSVNEQYF
TGTGCCAGCAGTTCGGTTAATGAGCAGTACTTC
>TRBJ2-3|-|once|TRBV9
CASTPGRIESTDTQYF
TGTGCCAGCACGCCCGGCCGTATAGAAAGCACAGATACGCAGTATTTT
>TRBJ1-1|-|-|TRBV4-1
CASSQDIGRLMNTEAFF
TGCGCCAGCAGCCAAGATATCGGCCGTCTCATGAACACTGAAGCTTTCTTT
>TRBJ2-7|-|-|TRBV20-1
CSAIRQGGTYEQYF
TGCAGTGCTATTCGTCAGGGGGGCACCTACGAGCAGTACTTC
>TRBJ1-6|-|-|TRBV28
CASSRQGEKNSPLHF
TGTGCCAGCAGTCGTCAAGGAGAAAAAAATTCACCCCTCCACTTT
>TRBJ2-7|-|-|TRBV20-1
CSARDSKSDGGRVYEQYF
TGCAGTGCTAGGGACTCAAAGAGTGACGGAGGGAGAGTCTACGAGCAGTACTTC
>TRBJ2-1|-|once|TRBV24-1
CATSDLPRGVSSYNEQFF
TGTGCCACCAGTGATTTACCCCGCGGAGTAAGTAGCTACAATGAGCAGTTCTTC
>TRBJ2-5|-|-|TRBV7-2
CASSNPVMETQYF
TGTGCCAGCAGCAACCCCGTTATGGAGACCCAGTACTTC
>TRBJ1-1|TRBD1|-|TRBV5-6
CASSSTTDRGDTEAFF
TGTGCCAGCAGCTCCACCACCGACAGGGGCGACACTGAAGCTTTCTTT
>TRBJ2-3|-|-|TRBV27
CASSLVGGVDTQYF
TGTGCCAGCAGTTTGGTGGGGGGCGTAGATACGCAGTATTTT
>TRBJ2-3|TRBD1|-|TRBV7-2
CASSLKMTGFSDTQYF
TGTGCCAGCAGCTTAAAGATGACAGGGTTTTCAGATACGCAGTATTTT
>TRBJ1-5|-|-|TRBV25-1
CASTPPGGGNQPQHF
TGTGCCAGCACTCCCCCCGGGGGGGGCAATCAGCCCCAGCATTTT
>TRBJ2-1|-|-|TRBV2
CASRLRPSAGDSYNEQFF
TGTGCCAGTCGCTTGAGGCCATCGGCCGGGGACTCCTACAATGAGCAGTTCTTC
>TRBJ1-4|-|few|TRBV29-1
CSVGQLNEKLFF
TGCAGCGTTGGTCAGCTAAATGAAAAACTGTTTTTT
>TRBJ2-3|-|few|TRBV20-1
CSARRSTDTQYF
TGCAGTGCTCGTCGGAGCACAGATACGCAGTATTTT
>TRBJ2-1|TRBD2|-|TRBV7-2
CASSFSGRAREQFF
TGTGCCAGCAGCTTTAGCGGGAGGGCAAGGGAGCAGTTCTTC
>TRBJ1-6|-|once|TRBV7-2
CASSRSNSPLHF
TGTGCCAGCAGCAGATCCAATTCACCCCTCCACTTT
>TRBJ1-2|TRBD1|-|TRBV27
CASSLVEGAIHGYTF
TGTGCCAGCAGTTTAGTAGAGGGGGCTATTCATGGCTACACCTTC
>TRBJ1-4|-|-|TRBV12-5
CASGPGHEYKEKLFF
TGTGCTAGTGGTCCGGGACATGAATATAAGGAAAAACTGTTTTTT
>TRBJ2-7|-|-|TRBV12-3/TRBV12-4
CASSSRADEQYF
TGTGCCAGCAGTTCCCGCGCTGACGAGCAGTACTTC
>TRBJ2-7|TRBD1|-|TRBV28
CATNMRDRLLKDEQYF
TGTGCCACCAACATGAGGGACAGACTCCTTAAGGACGAGCAGTACTTC
>TRBJ2-3|TRBD1|-|TRBV30
CAWGRGTGRADTQYF
TGTGCCTGGGGTCGGGGGACAGGGAGGGCAGATACGCAGTATTTT
>TRBJ2-7|-|few|TRBV29-1
CSATLRQESYEQYF
TGCAGCGCCACCCTCAGGCAGGAGTCCTACGAGCAGTACTTC
>TRBJ2-7|TRBD1|-|TRBV11-2
CASSRTSGQRIYEQYF
TGTGCCAGCAGCCGCACCTCGGGACAGAGGATCTACGAGCAGTACTTC
>TRBJ2-3|TRBD1|-|TRBV6-4
CASSEEPGQGKDTQYF
TGTGCCAGCAGTGAAGAACCGGGACAGGGAAAAGATACGCAGTATTTT
>TRBJ2-6|TRBD1|-|TRBV6-1
CASSEPGQGASGANVLTF
TGTGCCAGCAGTGAACCGGGACAGGGGGCATCTGGGGCCAACGTCCTGACTTTC
>TRBJ2-5|-|-|TRBV6-2/TRBV6-3
CASSYRRVQETQYF
TGTGCCAGCAGTTATCGACGCGTCCAAGAGACCCAGTACTTC
>TRBJ2-7|-|-|TRBV6-5
CASSYVVTAYEQYF
TGTGCCAGCAGTTATGTAGTAACAGCCTACGAGCAGTACTTC
>TRBJ1-6|-|few|TRBV29-1
CSGADSPNSPLHF
TGCAGCGGTGCGGATTCTCCAAATTCACCCCTCCACTTT
>TRBJ2-7|-|-|TRBV13
CASSLGGGGLSYEQYF
TGTGCCAGCAGCTTAGGGGGGGGCGGGCTTTCCTACGAGCAGTACTTC
>TRBJ1-2|TRBD1|few|TRBV6-5
CASSYLPGQGRGYTF
TGTGCCAGCAGTTACTTACCGGGACAGGGCAGAGGCTACACCTTC
>TRBJ1-2|-|-|TRBV9
CASSAATGYTF
TGTGCCAGCAGCGCAGCTACTGGCTACACCTTC
>TRBJ2-3|-|-|TRBV20-1
CSVRDPARGWEDTQYF
TGCAGTGTTAGAGATCCAGCTAGGGGTTGGGAAGATACGCAGTATTTT
>TRBJ2-5|-|-|TRBV4-3
CASSHESRETQYF
TGCGCCAGCAGCCATGAAAGCCGGGAGACCCAGTACTTC
>TRBJ2-5|-|-|TRBV7-9
CASSLVEEETQYF
TGTGCCAGCAGCTTAGTAGAGGAGGAGACCCAGTACTTC
>TRBJ2-1|-|-|TRBV20-1
CSASSEANLATEQFF
TGCAGCGCTAGTTCCGAAGCGAACCTTGCGACTGAGCAGTTCTTC
>TRBJ2-7|-|-|TRBV6-2/TRBV6-3
CASSYGAQAGDEQYF
TGTGCCAGCAGTTACGGGGCACAGGCCGGAGACGAGCAGTACTTC
>TRBJ2-7|TRBD2|-|TRBV20-1
CSASPSGGYNEQYF
TGCAGTGCTAGCCCTAGCGGGGGGTACAATGAGCAGTACTTC
>TRBJ2-2|TRBD1|-|TRBV10-3
CAIRTDREDTGELFF
TGTGCCATCAGGACGGACAGGGAGGACACCGGGGAGCTGTTTTTT
>TRBJ1-2|-|-|TRBV4-2
CASSQERDRGYTF
TGTGCCAGCAGCCAAGAGAGGGACCGAGGCTACACCTTC
>TRBJ1-1|TRBD1|-|TRBV7-2
CASSVRQGEGTEAFF
TGTGCCAGCAGCGTGAGACAGGGAGAGGGCACTGAAGCTTTCTTT